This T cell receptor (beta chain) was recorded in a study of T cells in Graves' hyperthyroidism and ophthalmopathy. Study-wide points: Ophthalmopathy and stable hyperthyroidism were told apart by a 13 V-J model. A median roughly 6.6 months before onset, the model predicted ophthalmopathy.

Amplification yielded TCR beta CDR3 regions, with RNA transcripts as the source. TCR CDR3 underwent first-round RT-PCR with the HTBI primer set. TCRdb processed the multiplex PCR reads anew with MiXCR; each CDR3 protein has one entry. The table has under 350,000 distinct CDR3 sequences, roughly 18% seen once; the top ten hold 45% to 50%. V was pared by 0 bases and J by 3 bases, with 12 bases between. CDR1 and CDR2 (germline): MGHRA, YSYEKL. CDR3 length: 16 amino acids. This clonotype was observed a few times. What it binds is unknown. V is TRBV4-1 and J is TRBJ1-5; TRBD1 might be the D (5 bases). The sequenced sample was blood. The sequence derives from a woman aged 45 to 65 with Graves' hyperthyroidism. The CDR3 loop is CASSQEVQGSNQPQHF. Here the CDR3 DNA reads TGCGCCAGCAGCCAAGAAGTCCAGGGCTCCAATCAGCCCCAGCATTTT.